These T cell receptor beta chains were read from a single sample in a study of blood T cell repertoires in COVID-19. Some clones are missing from TCRdb's copy, which holds only in-frame ones; the method was immunoSEQ multiplex PCR. The repertoire holds 50,000 to 55,000 clones, with 86% as singletons. The sample comprised peripheral blood. Source of these receptors: a man older than 75 with acute or convalescent COVID-19. Each CDR3 is given with its conserved first and last residue. D genes are given only for firm matches. Size is omitted from some rows. Given values are once, few, many or a class for expanded clones.

j_gene,v_gene,abundance,d_gene,len,CDR3nt,CDR3aa
TRBJ1-5,TRBV5-4,.,TRBD1,20,TGTGCCAGCAGCTTGGCCTGGGACAGGGCACTACCGTATAGCAATCAGCCCCAGCATTTT,CASSLAWDRALPYSNQPQHF
TRBJ1-6,TRBV6-6,.,TRBD1,14,TGTGCCAGCACCAGACAGGGGGCGACTTCACCCCTCCACTTT,CASTRQGATSPLHF
TRBJ2-1,TRBV9,.,.,14,TGTGCCAGCAGCGTATCCAGGGCCTACAATGAGCAGTTCTTC,CASSVSRAYNEQFF
TRBJ2-5,TRBV19,once,TRBD2,15,TGTGCCAGTAGTACCGGGGGACTAGCCCAAGAGACCCAGTACTTC,CASSTGGLAQETQYF
TRBJ2-7,TRBV6-5,.,.,15,TGTGCCAGCAGTCGGGAGCGGAAGAGCTCCTACGAGCAGTACTTC,CASSRERKSSYEQYF
TRBJ2-1,TRBV29-1,.,TRBD2,16,TGCAGCGTTGAGGCTACTAGCGCGGGTTACGGGGAGGAGCAGTTCTTC,CSVEATSAGYGEEQFF
TRBJ2-1,TRBV27,.,TRBD2,20,TGTGCCAGCAGTCAATCTAAACAGCATTTAGCGGGGGTTACCTACAATGAGCAGTTCTTC,CASSQSKQHLAGVTYNEQFF
TRBJ2-1,TRBV9,.,TRBD2,16,TGTGCCAGCAGTCGGACTAGCGGGGCGAGGTACAATGAGCAGTTCTTC,CASSRTSGARYNEQFF
TRBJ2-5,TRBV7-8,once,.,17,TGTGCCAGCAGCTTAGCACCCGGTACAATTAAGGGGGAGACCCAGTACTTC,CASSLAPGTIKGETQYF
TRBJ2-5,TRBV5-8,.,TRBD2,16,TGTGCCAGCAGCCACGGACTAGCGGGGGGTATGGAGACCCAGTACTTC,CASSHGLAGGMETQYF
TRBJ2-5,TRBV6-6,.,.,15,TGTGCCAGCAGTTACCCTACAAGGGGACAAGAGACCCAGTACTTC,CASSYPTRGQETQYF
TRBJ1-4,TRBV7-2,.,TRBD1,15,TGTGCCAGCAGCCCGACAGGGGGAGGTAATGAAAAACTGTTTTTT,CASSPTGGGNEKLFF
TRBJ2-5,TRBV5-5,once,.,14,TGTGCCAGCAGCTTGTTCCCCAATCAAGAGACCCAGTACTTC,CASSLFPNQETQYF
TRBJ1-5,TRBV3-1/TRBV3-2,.,.,15,TGTGCCAGCAGCCAACACCAGGGTTACGATCAGCCCCAGCATTTT,CASSQHQGYDQPQHF
TRBJ1-3,TRBV7-9,.,TRBD1,13,TGTGCCAGCAGCCAGGGGGCTGGAAACACCATATATTTT,CASSQGAGNTIYF
TRBJ2-1,TRBV10-1,once,.,13,TGCGCCAGCAGTGAGTCGGCCCGTAATGAGCAGTTCTTC,CASSESARNEQFF
TRBJ1-1,TRBV19,.,.,14,TGTGCCAGTAGTATCGTACAGACGAATACTGAAGCTTTCTTT,CASSIVQTNTEAFF
TRBJ1-1,TRBV6-5,.,.,15,TGTGCCAGCAGGAGACAGAGTAACATGAACACTGAAGCTTTCTTT,CASRRQSNMNTEAFF
TRBJ2-2,TRBV5-1,.,.,15,TGCGCCAGCAGCTTTGGAGGGAGTGACACCGGGGAGCTGTTTTTT,CASSFGGSDTGELFF
TRBJ2-3,TRBV19,.,TRBD2,18,TGTGCCAGTAGTATGTTCGCTAGCGGGGGACCGGAGGAAGATACGCAGTATTTT,CASSMFASGGPEEDTQYF
TRBJ1-6,TRBV10-3,.,.,13,TGTGCCGTCGAGGGAGAACAAGGATCACCCCTCCACTTT,CAVEGEQGSPLHF
TRBJ2-3,TRBV4-1,.,TRBD2,14,TGCGCCAGCAGCCGCGGGGGGGACACAGATACGCAGTATTTT,CASSRGGDTDTQYF
TRBJ2-1,TRBV11-2,.,TRBD1,19,TGTGCCAGCAGCTTAGATGATCTCCATATACAGGGGGCATGGAATGAGCAGTTCTTC,CASSLDDLHIQGAWNEQFF
TRBJ1-2,TRBV5-1,.,.,15,TGCGCCAGCAGCTTGGATTCAGGGACTAACTATGGCTACACCTTC,CASSLDSGTNYGYTF
TRBJ1-4,TRBV18,.,TRBD1,15,TGTGCCAGCTCACCGAGGGACAGTCAGCATGAAAAACTGTTTTTT,CASSPRDSQHEKLFF
TRBJ2-5,TRBV5-8,.,.,15,TGTGCCAGCAGCTTGGCAAACAGGGGAGGAGAGACCCAGTACTTC,CASSLANRGGETQYF
TRBJ2-5,TRBV27,.,TRBD1,15,TGTGCCAGCAGTACGACAGGGGAGGTTTTGGAGACCCAGTACTTC,CASSTTGEVLETQYF